Shown below are 22 T cell receptor beta chains from a single sample sequenced in a study of vaccination and CD4 T cells after COVID-19. Scientists ran DNA taken from cultured CD4+ T cells through the Oncomine TCR Beta short-read assay for sequencing. TCRdb processed the PCR reads anew with MiXCR; each CDR3 protein has one entry. The sample contains about 14,000 distinct CDR3 sequences, 20% to 25% of which appear only once. No antigens are known for them. Treatment: 10-day PBMC culture with coronavirus spike peptide pools or control peptides (ViraFEST assay). Material: CD4+ T cells from blood, cultured in vitro, obtained after SARS-CoV-2 vaccination. These receptors were taken from a human donor who had recovered from COVID-19.

This sequence joins TRBV28 and TRBJ1-1; D gene ambiguous. The CDR3 sequence is 11 residues long. The V and J ends lost 3 bases and 9 bases respectively, with 8 bases between them. The germline gives CDR1 MDHEN, CDR2 SYDVKM. DNA of the CDR3: TGTGCCAGCAGTTTGGGCAGACAAGCTTTCTTT. Translating it yields CASSLGRQAFF.

This clonotype is categorized as medium-sized. The chain recombines TRBV7-8 with TRBJ1-2; 11 nucleotides agree with TRBD1. Unmatched junction bases numbered 8, after V lost 8 bases and J lost 3 bases. The CDR3 length is 15 residues. Germline lookup yields CDR1 SGHVS and CDR2 FQNEAQ. CDR3 residues: CASARRTGGDYGYTF. CDR3 sequence (DNA): TGTGCCAGCGCTCGTAGGACAGGGGGCGACTATGGCTACACCTTC.

The chain links TRBV24-1 to TRBJ2-2; 7 positions match TRBD1. The junction had 5 bases not matched to a gene; V was cut back by 3 bases and J by 5 bases. In germline, CDR1 is KGHDR, CDR2 SFDVKD. The length of the CDR3 is 15 residues. The CDR3 DNA follows: TGTGCCACCAGTGATAGGAACAGGGGAACCGGGGAGCTGTTTTTT. Translation: CATSDRNRGTGELFF.

CDR3 sequence: CASSADRDSYKETQYF. Written as DNA, the CDR3 is TGTGCCAGCAGCGCCGATCGTGACAGTTACAAGGAGACCCAGTACTTC. V usage is TRBV9 and J usage is TRBJ2-5; D may be TRBD1 (5 bases). The CDR3 length is 16 residues. Germline CDR1 SGDLS, CDR2 YYNGEE. The V and J ends lost 3 bases and 5 bases respectively, with 20 bases between them.

This clonotype appeared a few times. The rearrangement uses TRBV27 and TRBJ2-5; TRBD1 agrees at 7 bases. V shed 5 bases and J 5 bases; nucleotides not matched to a gene: 8. CDR3 size: 14 residues. Germline loops: CDR1 MNHEY, CDR2 SMNVEV (reference sequence). CDR3 loop: CASSPLGGRETQYF. In nucleotides, the CDR3 is TGTGCCAGCAGTCCTTTAGGGGGCCGTGAGACCCAGTACTTC.

This clonotype has a handful of counts. The chain joins TRBV12-3 or TRBV12-4 to TRBJ2-7; no reliable D call. V shed 9 bases and J shed 2 bases, with 8 bases lying between them. This CDR3 region has 11 residues. CDR3 sequence: CASRITYEQYF. Here the CDR3 DNA reads TGTGCCAGTCGTATTACCTACGAGCAGTACTTC.

Only a few counts were recorded for this clonotype. The chain employs TRBV7-8 and TRBJ2-7; TRBD1 might be the D (5 bases). Germline V gene data show CDR1 as SGHVS and CDR2 as FQNEAQ. This CDR3 has 14 residues. Trimming stripped 0 bases from V and 3 bases from J, with 9 bases between. The CDR3 protein is CASSLASGFYEQYF. Written as DNA, the CDR3 is TGTGCCAGCAGCTTAGCTTCAGGGTTCTACGAGCAGTACTTC.

V is TRBV29-1 and J is TRBJ1-2; 7 bases match TRBD1. The CDR3 length is 12 residues. V lost 5 bases and J lost 6; bases outside the gene matches: 6. Germline V gene lookup returns CDR1 SQVTM and CDR2 ANQGSEA. The CDR3 spells CSVIPQGDGYTF. The CDR3 DNA follows: TGCAGCGTTATACCCCAGGGGGATGGCTACACCTTC.

V gene TRBV27 combines with J gene TRBJ1-6; 7 bases map to TRBD1. Germline CDR1 and CDR2: MNHEY and SMNVEV (reference sequence). The CDR3 contains 13 residues. Trimming cost V 3 bases and J 9 bases; bases outside gene matches: 2. CDR3 DNA: TGTGCCAGCAGTTTGGGACAGTTTTCACCCCTCCACTTT. The encoded protein is CASSLGQFSPLHF.

The chain carries TRBV18 and TRBJ2-4, with D hard to call. The CDR3 loop spans 14 amino acids. The V gene lost 2 bases and the J gene lost 0 bases, with 5 bases spanning the gap. Per the germline V gene, CDR1 is KGHSH and CDR2 is LQKENI. The CDR3 region is CASSPVIAKNIQYF. Written as DNA, the CDR3 is TGTGCCAGCTCACCAGTCATAGCCAAAAACATTCAGTACTTC.

This clonotype was counted only a few times. The CDR3 is CASSSIRGINTEAFF. CDR3 in DNA: TGTGCCAGCAGTTCCATACGCGGGATCAACACTGAAGCTTTCTTT. The chain has TRBV6-5 and TRBJ1-1; unclear D gene. In germline, CDR1 is MNHEY, CDR2 SVGAGI. Deletions cut 4 bases from V and 2 bases from J, with 14 bases between. The CDR3 runs to 15 residues.

This chain joins TRBV18 and TRBJ2-5; 7 bases are a match to TRBD1. The germline CDR1 and CDR2 sequences are KGHSH and LQKENI. V shed 2 bases, J shed 3 bases, and the junction held 0 bases outside the gene matches. This CDR3 comprises 13 residues. The CDR3 loop reads CASSPGTEETQYF. The CDR3 bases are TGTGCCAGCTCACCAGGGACAGAAGAGACCCAGTACTTC.

The count of this clonotype is one. The V and J genes are TRBV6-5 and TRBJ1-5, with TRBD1 matching 8 bases. This CDR3 is 16 amino acids long. The V and J ends lost 0 bases and 3 bases, in that order; junction bases with no gene match: 4. The germline gives CDR1 MNHEY, CDR2 SVGAGI. CDR3 DNA: TGTGCCAGCAGTTACTCGGAGGACAGGGCCAATCAGCCCCAGCATTTT. Encoded protein: CASSYSEDRANQPQHF.

The chain carries TRBV12-3 or TRBV12-4 and TRBJ1-2, with 7 positions matching TRBD1. With V trimmed by 1 base and J by 3 bases, 5 bases remained unmatched. This CDR3 spans 15 amino acids. CDR3 DNA sequence: TGTGCCAGCAGTTTAGGGACAGGCGATTACTATGGCTACACCTTC. Encoded protein: CASSLGTGDYYGYTF.

The chain couples TRBV6-1 to TRBJ2-7, with TRBD2 identical over 9 bases. V was pared by 4 bases and J by 3 bases, with 7 bases of the junction left unmatched. The germline gives CDR1 MNHNS, CDR2 SASEGT. This CDR3 has 15 amino acids. The CDR3 DNA reads as TGTGCCAGCAGTGCCCAGACTAGCGGCTACTACGAGCAGTACTTC. Encoded protein: CASSAQTSGYYEQYF.

A few counts support this clonotype. This chain uses TRBV27 with TRBJ2-5, with 7 positions matching TRBD2. This CDR3 contains 14 residues. Looked up from germline, CDR1 is MNHEY and CDR2 is SMNVEV (reference sequence). J was trimmed by 5 bases and V by 4 bases; bases with no gene match: 7. The CDR3 loop is CASSSRLGGETQYF. Written as DNA, the CDR3 is TGTGCCAGCAGTTCTCGTCTGGGGGGGGAGACCCAGTACTTC.

The chain uses TRBV19 and TRBJ1-5, with D hard to call. Germline V lookup: CDR1 LNHDA, CDR2 SQIVND (reference sequence). Trimming took off 4 bases at V and 1 base at J, with 14 bases between the two ends. The CDR3 runs to 16 residues. The CDR3 loop reads CASSTVTKGSNQPQHF. The CDR3 DNA reads as TGTGCCAGTAGTACCGTCACCAAAGGGAGCAATCAGCCCCAGCATTTT. Using reference TRBV19 and TRBJ1-5 for the parts outside the CDR3, the full variable domain is DGGITQSPKYLFRKEGQNVTLSCEQNLNHDAMYWYRQDPGQGLRLIYYSQIVNDFQKGDIAEGYSVSREKKESFPLTVTSAQKNPTAFYLCASSTVTKGSNQPQHFGDGTRLSIL.

This clonotype was seen a few times. CDR3 DNA: TGTGCCAGCAGCTTCGGGAGGAACACTGAAGCTTTCTTT. Protein product: CASSFGRNTEAFF. This chain joins TRBV7-3 and TRBJ1-1; D gene unclear. This CDR3 spans 13 amino acids. The V and J ends lost 3 bases and 1 base respectively, with 6 bases between them. CDR1 and CDR2 (germline): SGHTA, FQGTGA.

This clonotype was seen more than once but under ten times. CDR3 loop: CASGTGGAGNQPQHF. The CDR3 nucleotides read TGCGCCAGCGGGACAGGGGGCGCGGGCAATCAGCCCCAGCATTTT. The V gene is TRBV10-2, the J gene TRBJ1-5, with 12 bases fitting TRBD1. There are 15 residues in the CDR3. With V trimmed by 8 bases and J by 2 bases, 4 bases remained unmatched. Germline CDR1 WSHSY, CDR2 SAAADI.

This clonotype was counted only a few times. This rearrangement joins TRBV6-2 or TRBV6-3 to TRBJ2-3; maybe TRBD1 (6 bases). CDR1 and CDR2 (germline): MNHEY, SVGEGT. V lost 4 bases and J lost 7, with 18 bases in between. This CDR3 spans 15 amino acids. The chain's CDR3 is CASSSKQGVSNTQYF. The CDR3 coding sequence is TGTGCCAGCAGTTCGAAACAGGGCGTTTCTAATACGCAGTATTTT.

By share of the sample, this clonotype is medium-sized. The gene calls are TRBV7-2 and TRBJ2-1; no clear D gene. The V end lost 7 bases, the J end lost 0 bases, and 7 bases lay between the germline ends. The CDR3 extends over 13 amino acids. Germline CDR1 is SGHTA and CDR2 is FQGNSA. In DNA form, the CDR3 reads TGTGCCAGCACCCCATACTCCTACAATGAGCAGTTCTTC. It is translated as CASTPYSYNEQFF.

The chain couples TRBV25-1 to TRBJ1-3, with D unresolved. The CDR3 length is 14 residues. Germline values: CDR1 MGHDK, CDR2 SYGVNS. The germline V and J ends were trimmed by 2 bases and 0 bases, with 5 bases remaining between them. For the CDR3, the DNA is TGTGCCAGCAGTGAAAGGGTCTCTGGAAACACCATATATTTT. Translation gives CASSERVSGNTIYF.